The clone carrying this T cell receptor beta chain was seen only a few times. What it binds is unknown. Time point indicated: patch test 3, about 24 weeks after DPC sensitization. Treatment specified: therapeutic diphenylcyclopropenone sensitization with weekly scalp DPC. TCRdb fed the RACE reads into MiXCR, producing one record per CDR3 protein. This sample has approximately 72,000 distinct CDR3 sequences, with approximately 12% found just once. The sample belongs to a study of human T cells and chemical hapten exposure. Broader study findings: PT1 expanded TCR counts and patch test score correlated positively.

The CDR3 runs to 16 residues. In germline, CDR1 is SGHTS, CDR2 YDEGEE. V was cut by 0 bases and J by 4 bases, with 16 bases left in between. Sequences were derived from whole blood, sampled in connection with sensitization to the hapten diphenylcyclopropenone (DPC). This TCR came from a woman aged 50 to 65 with alopecia areata. Some clones in this sample may be carry-over from other donors' samples. The chain combines TRBV5-8 with TRBJ2-5; TRBD1 is a possible D gene (5 bases). The CDR3 sequence is CASSLDFPGRGETQYF. CDR3 coding DNA: TGTGCCAGCAGCTTGGACTTCCCAGGAAGGGGAGAGACCCAGTACTTC.